This TCR beta chain was captured by sequencing in a study of blood T cell repertoires in COVID-19. Whole-study context: From the United States, Italy and Spain came samples of acute and convalescent COVID-19. Sample material is recorded as cDNA or gDNA derived from T cells, B-cell-depleted T cells, or PBMCs.

V was clipped by 8 bases and J by 7 bases, with 17 bases between them. Germline assignment: CDR1 LNHDA and CDR2 SQIVND (reference sequence). This CDR3 comprises 13 residues. In the study's own analysis: Nucleated cell number was recorded as an estimate derived from reference gene primer amplification. Assay: immunoSEQ multiplex PCR; the TCRdb copy retains only in-frame clones and omits some. The V and J calls and the clone size are those of that table, but D and trimming were determined from the DNA. In the table there are 120,000 or so clones, roughly 85% of which are singletons. This receptor was taken from a human donor in a cohort sampled during active COVID-19. The chain recombines TRBV19 with TRBJ1-1, with D maybe TRBD1 (5 bases). The sequenced sample was peripheral blood. The CDR3 reads CASASDRNLEAFF. The CDR3 region has the DNA TGTGCCAGTGCCTCTGACAGAAATCTTGAAGCTTTCTTT.